These 32 T cell receptor beta chains came from one sample sequenced in a study of shared clonotypes between healthy human individuals. TCRdb keeps only in-frame clones here, not all; method: immunoSEQ multiplex PCR. The table lists fewer than 650,000 clones, around three quarters of them singletons, with about 12% in the top ten. The sample consisted of PBMCs. The receptors derive from a woman aged 40-49 years in good health. Some clones in this sample may be carry-over from other donors' samples.

The rearrangement links TRBV2 to TRBJ2-7, with a tentative D call TRBD2 (5 bases). The V gene lost 8 bases and the J gene lost 3 bases, with 8 bases spanning the gap. In germline, CDR1 is SNHLY, CDR2 FYNNEI. This CDR3 is 11 amino acids long. CDR3 protein: CASGRGYEQYF. The CDR3 DNA reads TGTGCCAGCGGACGGGGCTACGAGCAGTACTTC.

This chain joins TRBV30 and TRBJ1-1; D uncertain. The CDR3 is made up of 14 amino acids. CDR1 and CDR2 (germline): GTSNPN, SVGIG (reference sequence). Trimming removed 1 base at V and 1 base at J, with 10 bases between. DNA of the CDR3: TGTGCCTGGAGTGACGGGGAACCGAACACTGAAGCTTTCTTT. Translating it yields CAWSDGEPNTEAFF. The full variable domain, in which reference TRBV30 and TRBJ1-1 provide the parts outside the CDR3, is SQTIHQWPATLVQPVGSPLSLECTVEGTSNPNLYWYRQAAGRGLQLLFYSVGIGQISSEVPQNLSASRPQDRQFILSSKKLLLSDSGFYLCAWSDGEPNTEAFFGQGTRLTVV.

This clone has more than one count but fewer than ten. The genes are TRBV18 and TRBJ1-3, with D perhaps TRBD1 (6 bases). The V end was cut by 2 bases, the J end by 4 bases, with 15 bases between. CDR3 size: 16 residues. CDR1 and CDR2 from the germline V gene are KGHSH and LQKENI. For the CDR3, the DNA is TGTGCCAGCTCACCAGTCAACGTGGGGGCCGGAAACACCATATATTTT. It specifies CASSPVNVGAGNTIYF.

Remarks on this clone: This could be a read error, since a much larger clone is one nucleotide away. This chain links TRBV7-6 with TRBJ1-4; the match to TRBD1 covers 12 bases. V lost 5 bases to trimming and J lost 7 bases; unmatched junction nucleotides: 5. Per the germline V gene, CDR1 is SGHVS and CDR2 is FNYEAQ. There are 15 residues in the CDR3. The CDR3, as DNA: TGTGCCAGCAGCACCGGGACAGGGGGCGGTGAAAAACTGTTTTTT. It codes for CASSTGTGGGEKLFF.

This clone was picked up one time. This chain joins TRBV9 and TRBJ2-3, with D perhaps TRBD2 (5 bases). Germline assignment: CDR1 SGDLS and CDR2 YYNGEE. The length of the CDR3 is 12 residues. The V end lost 3 bases, the J end lost 6 bases, and 8 bases lay between the germline ends. CDR3 bases: TGTGCCAGCAGCGGAGGGTTGGATACGCAGTATTTT. Encoded protein: CASSGGLDTQYF.

The CDR3 sequence is CASRRHTNTGELFF. The CDR3 bases are TGTGCCAGTCGGCGACATACAAACACCGGGGAGCTGTTTTTT. This sequence joins TRBV6-6 and TRBJ2-2; D remains ambiguous. V gave up 9 bases and J gave up 2 bases, with 13 bases separating them. CDR1 is MNHNY and CDR2 is SVGAGI in the germline V gene (reference sequence). The CDR3 is 14 amino acids.

The chain uses TRBV2 and TRBJ1-4; 9 positions agree with TRBD1. Trimming at V came to 5 bases and at J to 0 bases, leaving 10 bases not matched to a gene. The CDR3 totals 18 residues. From germline, CDR1 is SNHLY and CDR2 FYNNEI. The CDR3 nucleotides are TGTGCCAGCAGTTCCCCGGACAGGGGAGCAGCAACTAATGAAAAACTGTTTTTT. This codes for CASSSPDRGAATNEKLFF.

The chain couples TRBV29-1 to TRBJ2-7; D uncertain. The germline V gene encodes CDR1 SQVTM and CDR2 ANQGSEA. The CDR3 spans 14 residues. V was pared by 7 bases and J by 3 bases, with 19 bases between. CDR3 sequence (DNA): TGCAGCGCCAAATTCCAGTTTTCAAACTACGAGCAGTACTTC. Translated: CSAKFQFSNYEQYF.

The chain uses TRBV18 and TRBJ1-5, with D perhaps matching TRBD1 (6 bases). Trimming removed 6 bases at V and 1 base at J, with 10 bases between. Germline-derived CDR1 and CDR2 are KGHSH and LQKENI. CDR3 length equals 14 residues. Here the CDR3 DNA reads TGTGCCAGCTCGCTCGGACAGAGCAATCAGCCCCAGCATTTT. This translates into CASSLGQSNQPQHF. Full variable domain (rest looked up from reference TRBV18 and TRBJ1-5): NAGVMQNPRHLVRRRGQEARLRCSPMKGHSHVYWYRQLPEEGLKFMVYLQKENIIDESGMPKERFSAEFPKEGPSILRIQQVVRGDSAAYFCASSLGQSNQPQHFGDGTRLSIL.

The rearrangement links TRBV18 to TRBJ1-2; D remains ambiguous. Between the trimmed V and J ends, which lost 2 bases and 3 bases, there was a span of 13 bases. The germline gives CDR1 KGHSH, CDR2 LQKENI. This CDR3 region has 15 residues. Written as DNA, the CDR3 is TGTGCCAGCTCACCATGGGTGGGCGCCTACTATGGCTACACCTTC. This translates into CASSPWVGAYYGYTF.

V usage is TRBV28 and J usage is TRBJ2-2; D is undetermined. Looked up from germline, CDR1 is MDHEN and CDR2 is SYDVKM. V shed 5 bases and J shed 2 bases, with 9 bases lying between them. The CDR3 extends over 14 amino acids. The CDR3 spells CASSKTLNTGELFF. Written as DNA, the CDR3 is TGTGCCAGCAGTAAGACCCTTAACACCGGGGAGCTGTTTTTT.

The chain uses TRBV13 and TRBJ2-5; D gene ambiguous. Trimming pared 6 bases from V and 0 bases from J, leaving 11 bases between. CDR3 length equals 14 residues. Germline lookup yields CDR1 PRHDT and CDR2 FYEKMQ (reference sequence). DNA for the CDR3: TGTGCCAGCAGAGGCCGGACGAACCAAGAGACCCAGTACTTC. Translating it yields CASRGRTNQETQYF.

The chain combines TRBV27 with TRBJ2-2; the D is unclear. Germline CDR1 MNHEY, CDR2 SMNVEV (reference sequence). V was trimmed by 3 bases and J by 1 base, leaving 9 bases between them. The CDR3 runs 15 residues. The CDR3 DNA reads TGTGCCAGCAGTTTTTACTCCAGGAACACCGGGGAGCTGTTTTTT. Translating it yields CASSFYSRNTGELFF.

This chain joins TRBV18 and TRBJ1-6; D is unclear. The V end was cut by 3 bases, the J end by 13 bases, with 10 bases between. From germline, CDR1 is KGHSH and CDR2 LQKENI. CDR3 length equals 12 residues. CDR3 DNA sequence: TGTGCCAGCTCACCGGACCTTTCGCCCCTCCACTTT. Its translation is CASSPDLSPLHF.

The V gene is TRBV6-1, the J gene TRBJ1-4, with 10 bases identical to TRBD1. This CDR3 is built from 13 residues. The germline CDR1 and CDR2 sequences are MNHNS and SASEGT. J gave up 7 bases and V 8 bases, and 4 bases lay outside the gene matches. The CDR3 protein is CASARDRGEKLFF. CDR3 sequence (DNA): TGTGCCAGCGCCCGGGACAGGGGTGAAAAACTGTTTTTT.

As concerns this clone: A much more abundant neighbour one base away suggests this may be a read error. The identical CDR3 is also encoded by other nucleotide sequences in the sample. The chain links TRBV10-1 to TRBJ2-7; 10 bases match TRBD2. In germline, CDR1 is WNHNN, CDR2 SYGVQD (reference sequence). The CDR3 is made up of 12 amino acids. V lost 10 bases and J lost 4; bases outside the gene matches: 4. As DNA, the CDR3 is TGCGCCAAAACTAGCGGGATGTACGAGCAGTACTTC. The encoded protein is CAKTSGMYEQYF.

V gene TRBV28 combines with J gene TRBJ1-2, with TRBD1 as a possible D gene (5 bases). Germline V CDR1 and CDR2: MDHEN, SYDVKM. The CDR3 runs to 13 residues. V was cut by 6 bases and J by 5 bases, with 13 bases left in between. As DNA, the CDR3 is TGTGCCAGCAGCCAGGGAATCGGGTATGGCTACACCTTC. Protein sequence: CASSQGIGYGYTF.

The gene calls are TRBV7-2 and TRBJ1-4; 8 bases agree with TRBD1. V dropped 4 bases and J dropped 5; count of bases not matched to a gene: 12. CDR1 and CDR2 from the germline V gene are SGHTA and FQGNSA. CDR3 size: 17 residues. The CDR3 spells CASSSTGGAGGNEKLFF. DNA for the CDR3: TGTGCCAGCAGCTCCACGGGCGGGGCAGGGGGCAATGAAAAACTGTTTTTT.

The CDR3, as DNA: TGCGCCAGCAGCTTAATGGGGCCGGATTCAACAGATACGCAGTATTTT. Amino acids: CASSLMGPDSTDTQYF. V and J are TRBV5-1 and TRBJ2-3, with D possibly matching TRBD1 (5 bases). V was trimmed by 2 bases and J by 3 bases, leaving 16 bases between them. Per germline, CDR1 SGHRS and CDR2 YFSETQ. The CDR3 has 16 amino acids.

In regard to this clone: Compared with germline, one end of the junction differs, possibly owing to a read error. This chain connects TRBV7-7 to TRBJ2-2, with D possibly matching TRBD1 (6 bases). This CDR3 has 16 residues. CDR1 is SSHAT, CDR2 FNYEAQ, per germline (reference sequence). CDR3 bases: TGTGCTAGCAGCTTAAAAACAGGGTGGAACACCGGGGAGCTGTTTTTT. This translates into CASSLKTGWNTGELFF.

About this clone itself: A read error likely explains this, since a far larger clone differs by one base. The V gene is TRBV29-1, the J gene TRBJ2-1; D perhaps matches TRBD1 (6 bases). Germline V gene data show CDR1 as SQVTM and CDR2 as ANQGSEA. This CDR3 is 13 amino acids long. The CDR3 DNA is TGCAGCGTCGCTGTTACAGGGAACAATGGGCAGTTCTTC. Translation: CSVAVTGNNGQFF.

The CDR3: CAPPPAWARDTF. The CDR3 region has the DNA TGTGCCCCTCCCCCCGCCTGGGCTAGGGACACCTTC. This chain joins TRBV5-8 and TRBJ1-2; D remains unclear. Between the trimmed V and J ends, which lost 10 bases and 12 bases, there was a span of 22 bases. The V gene's germline CDR1 is SGHTS and CDR2 YDEGEE. The CDR3 loop spans 12 amino acids.

This chain joins TRBV11-2 and TRBJ2-7; no clear D. With 5 bases removed from V and 0 bases from J, the gap between germline ends came to 8 bases. Per germline, CDR1 SGHAT and CDR2 FQNNGV. This CDR3 is built from 13 residues. The DNA of the CDR3 is TGTGCCAGCAGCGAGAACCTCTCCTACGAGCAGTACTTC. This translates into CASSENLSYEQYF.

V gene TRBV18 combines with J gene TRBJ1-3, with 11 bases fitting TRBD1. V shed 3 bases, J shed 6 bases, and the junction held 7 bases outside the gene matches. Germline V lookup: CDR1 KGHSH, CDR2 LQKENI. The CDR3 loop spans 16 amino acids. For the CDR3, the DNA is TGTGCCAGCTCACCTCCGGACAGGGGGCGAAAAAACACCATATATTTT. This encodes CASSPPDRGRKNTIYF.

Worth noting for this clone: With a much larger clone just one base away, this may be a read error. This chain connects TRBV29-1 to TRBJ2-6, with D perhaps TRBD1 (6 bases). The ends were cut back, 2 bases at V and 1 base at J, with 9 bases in the middle. Germline CDR1 SQVTM, CDR2 ANQGSEA. The CDR3 is 15 residues long. CDR3 nucleotides: TGCAGCGTTGAACAGGGACAATCTGGGGCCAACGTCCTGACTTTC. Its translation: CSVEQGQSGANVLTF.

The chain couples TRBV9 to TRBJ2-5, with TRBD2 matching 9 bases. Trimming at V came to 4 bases and at J to 2 bases, leaving 6 bases not matched to a gene. Germline values: CDR1 SGDLS, CDR2 YYNGEE. The CDR3 is made up of 15 amino acids. CDR3 sequence reads: CASSLAGIGQETQYF. CDR3 in DNA: TGTGCCAGCAGCCTAGCGGGAATAGGGCAAGAGACCCAGTACTTC.

V gene TRBV15 combines with J gene TRBJ2-7, with D hard to call. The germline V gene has CDR1 LNHNV and CDR2 YYDKDF (reference sequence). CDR3 length equals 15 residues. The germline V and J ends were trimmed by 0 bases and 1 base, with 10 bases remaining between them. CDR3 sequence reads: CATSRDPVTSYEQYF. The CDR3, as DNA: TGTGCCACCAGCAGAGATCCAGTTACATCCTACGAGCAGTACTTC.

V gene TRBV6-1 combines with J gene TRBJ2-1; 7 bases fit TRBD1. V lost 0 bases to trimming and J lost 8 bases; unmatched junction nucleotides: 16. This CDR3 is built from 18 residues. Germline V gene sequence: CDR1 MNHNS, CDR2 SASEGT. The CDR3 sequence is CASSEALRHRGLSYEQFF. DNA of the CDR3: TGTGCCAGCAGTGAAGCGCTTCGTCACAGGGGCCTTTCTTATGAGCAGTTCTTC.

The rearrangement uses TRBV10-2 and TRBJ2-3, with D unresolved. Germline CDR1 is WSHSY and CDR2 is SAAADI. CDR3 length: 15 residues. V lost 3 bases and J lost 0, with 10 bases in between. The CDR3 here is CASSERGTSTDTQYF. The CDR3 region has the DNA TGCGCCAGCAGTGAACGCGGAACGAGCACAGATACGCAGTATTTT.

The rearrangement uses TRBV5-1 and TRBJ2-7; possibly TRBD2 for D (5 bases). The CDR3 totals 15 residues. Germline CDR1 is SGHRS and CDR2 is YFSETQ. Trimming stripped 7 bases from V and 2 bases from J, with 19 bases between. The CDR3 bases are TGCGCCAGCGCCAGCTCTGCGGGCCGAACCTACGAGCAGTACTTC. Translating gives CASASSAGRTYEQYF.

This clone was counted once. V gene TRBV7-2 combines with J gene TRBJ2-1; the D call may be TRBD1 or TRBD2 (5 bases each). Germline-derived CDR1 and CDR2 are SGHTA and FQGNSA. V shed 5 bases and J shed 7 bases, with 15 bases lying between them. The CDR3 sequence is 14 residues long. The CDR3 loop is CASSRPGRQNEQFF. The CDR3 DNA reads as TGTGCCAGCAGCAGGCCGGGACGACAAAATGAGCAGTTCTTC.

The rearrangement links TRBV7-2 to TRBJ2-3; D is undetermined. From germline, CDR1 is SGHTA and CDR2 FQGNSA. The ends were cut back, 2 bases at V and 1 base at J, with 13 bases in the middle. The CDR3 runs 16 residues. CDR3: CASSLTQLPRTDTQYF. Here the CDR3 DNA reads TGTGCCAGCAGCTTAACACAACTCCCCCGCACAGATACGCAGTATTTT. The full variable domain, its missing parts supplied by reference TRBV7-2 and TRBJ2-3, is GAGVSQSPSNKVTEKGKDVELRCDPISGHTALYWYRQSLGQGLEFLIYFQGNSAPDKSGLPSDRFSAERTGGSVSTLTIQRTQQEDSAVYLCASSLTQLPRTDTQYFGPGTRLTVL.